This TCR beta chain stems from a study of shared clonotypes between healthy human individuals. Looking at the study overall: Each donor had three CD4 naive, three CD4 memory, two CD8 naive and one CD8 memory plate.

Positive CCR7 selection of CD45RO-negative cells yielded the naive CD8 cells, and terminally differentiated effector memory CD45RA+ cells were excluded. Using immunoSEQ multiplex PCR, the repertoire was profiled, and TCRdb retains in-frame clones only, with some absent. The sample consists of roughly 890,000 clones, about 91% of them appearing once. Per the germline V gene, CDR1 is MNHEY and CDR2 is SMNVEV (reference sequence). The V gene lost 3 bases and the J gene lost 1 base, with 12 bases spanning the gap. This CDR3 has 15 amino acids. Source material: naive CD8+ T cells sorted from blood. The rearrangement uses TRBV27 and TRBJ1-1, with D perhaps matching TRBD1 (5 bases). This clonotype originated in a man aged 25 to 45 in good health. The CDR3 DNA reads as TGTGCCAGCAGTTTGCAAACAGGCCCGAACACTGAAGCTTTCTTT. Translation gives CASSLQTGPNTEAFF.